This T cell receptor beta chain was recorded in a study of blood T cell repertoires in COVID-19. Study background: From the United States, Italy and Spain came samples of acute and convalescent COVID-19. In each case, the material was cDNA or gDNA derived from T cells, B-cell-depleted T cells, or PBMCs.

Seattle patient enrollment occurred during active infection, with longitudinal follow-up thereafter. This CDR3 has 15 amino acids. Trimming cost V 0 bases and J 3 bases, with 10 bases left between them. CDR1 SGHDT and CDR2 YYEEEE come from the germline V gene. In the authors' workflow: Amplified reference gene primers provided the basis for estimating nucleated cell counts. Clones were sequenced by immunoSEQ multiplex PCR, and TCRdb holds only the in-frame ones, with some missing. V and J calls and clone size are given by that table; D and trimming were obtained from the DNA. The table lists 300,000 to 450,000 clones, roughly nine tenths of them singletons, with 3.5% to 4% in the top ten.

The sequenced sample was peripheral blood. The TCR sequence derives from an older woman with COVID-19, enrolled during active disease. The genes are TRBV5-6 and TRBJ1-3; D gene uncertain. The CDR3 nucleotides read TGTGCCAGCAGCTTGGCGGGGTTTGGTGGAAACACCATATATTTT. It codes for CASSLAGFGGNTIYF.